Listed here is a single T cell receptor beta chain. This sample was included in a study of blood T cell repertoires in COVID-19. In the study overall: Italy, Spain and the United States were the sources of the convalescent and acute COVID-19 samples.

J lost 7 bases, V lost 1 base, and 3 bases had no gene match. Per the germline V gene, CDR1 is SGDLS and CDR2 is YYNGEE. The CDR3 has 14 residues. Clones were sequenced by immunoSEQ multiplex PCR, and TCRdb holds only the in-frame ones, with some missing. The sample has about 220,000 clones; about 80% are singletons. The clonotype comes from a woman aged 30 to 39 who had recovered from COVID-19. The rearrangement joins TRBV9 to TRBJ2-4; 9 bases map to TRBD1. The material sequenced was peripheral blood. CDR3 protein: CASSVTGTGNIQYF. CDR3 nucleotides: TGTGCCAGCAGCGTAACCGGGACAGGGAACATTCAGTACTTC.